This is a list of T cell receptor beta chains from one sample in a study of cytomegalovirus exposure and HLA in healthy donors. Generated by immunoSEQ multiplex PCR, the TCRdb table keeps only in-frame clones and is missing some. The data contain 110,000 to 150,000 clones, about 74% of them singletons. The sequenced sample was PBMCs. These receptors originate from a young man in good health and CMV-seropositive. CDR3s include the opening cysteine and the closing phenylalanine or tryptophan. The D gene is left open where the match is weak. Not all rows give a size; the values are once, few, many and, for expanded clones, a class.

j_call v_call d_call clone_size cdr3_aa cdr3_nt
TRBJ2-3 TRBV11-3 TRBD2 . CASKILAGGLKGTDTQYF TGTGCCAGCAAGATCCTAGCGGGGGGGCTAAAGGGCACAGATACGCAGTATTTT
TRBJ1-3 TRBV7-2 TRBD1 . CASSSGQSSGNTIYF TGTGCCAGCAGCTCGGGACAGAGCTCTGGAAACACCATATATTTT
TRBJ2-1 TRBV7-2 TRBD1 once CASSPGTGVSYNEQFF TGTGCCAGCAGCCCCGGGACAGGGGTATCCTACAATGAGCAGTTCTTC
TRBJ2-7 TRBV12-2 . . CASRLAIPGLAGSEQYF TGTGCAAGTCGCTTAGCTATACCGGGACTAGCGGGATCAGAGCAGTACTTC
TRBJ2-7 TRBV7-2 TRBD2 . CASRGGEGRSYEQYF TGTGCCAGCAGAGGAGGGGAGGGCCGCTCCTACGAGCAGTACTTC
TRBJ2-3 TRBV5-1 TRBD2 . CASSSGGSDTQYF TGCGCCAGTTCAAGCGGGGGTAGCGATACGCAGTATTTT
TRBJ2-3 TRBV7-9 TRBD2 . CASSPPVLAGVRQDTQYF TGTGCCAGCAGCCCGCCCGTGTTAGCGGGAGTTCGCCAAGATACGCAGTATTTT
TRBJ1-6 TRBV28 . . CASSYLGRGGSPLHF TGTGCCAGCAGTTACCTGGGGAGGGGAGGTTCACCCCTCCACTTT
TRBJ2-3 TRBV6-1 . . CAGRDSFTDTQYF TGTGCCGGACGTGACAGTTTCACAGATACGCAGTATTTT
TRBJ1-4 TRBV29-1 . . CSVGHTSNEKLFF TGCAGCGTGGGACACACGAGTAATGAAAAACTGTTTTTT
TRBJ1-2 TRBV28 . . CASAWEGYGYTF TGTGCCAGCGCTTGGGAGGGCTATGGCTACACCTTC
TRBJ2-5 TRBV4-1 TRBD2 once CASSQSTSGEETQYF TGCGCCAGCAGCCAGTCCACTAGCGGGGAAGAGACCCAGTACTTC
TRBJ1-1 TRBV5-1 TRBD1 . CATGWGQGAAEAFF TGCGCTACCGGATGGGGGCAGGGGGCTGCTGAAGCTTTCTTT